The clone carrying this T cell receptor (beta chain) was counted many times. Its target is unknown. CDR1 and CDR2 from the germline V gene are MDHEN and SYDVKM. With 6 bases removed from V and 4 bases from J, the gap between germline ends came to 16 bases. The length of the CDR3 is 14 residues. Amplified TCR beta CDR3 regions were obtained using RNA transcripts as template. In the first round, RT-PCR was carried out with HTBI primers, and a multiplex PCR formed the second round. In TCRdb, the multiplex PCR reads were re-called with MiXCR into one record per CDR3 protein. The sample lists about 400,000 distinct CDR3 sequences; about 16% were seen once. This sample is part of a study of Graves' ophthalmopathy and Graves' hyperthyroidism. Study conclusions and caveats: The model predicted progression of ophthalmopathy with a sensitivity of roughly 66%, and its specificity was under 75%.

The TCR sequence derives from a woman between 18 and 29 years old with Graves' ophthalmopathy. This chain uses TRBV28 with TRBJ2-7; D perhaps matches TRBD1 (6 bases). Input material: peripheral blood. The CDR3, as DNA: TGTGCCAGCAGACCCGGACAGTACCTATACGAGCAGTACTTC. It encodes CASRPGQYLYEQYF.